Sequencing of this T cell receptor beta chain was carried out in a study of human T cells and chemical hapten exposure. About the study: The sensitizer, 2% DPC, was used on approximately 2 cm by approximately 2 cm of upper inner arm skin. Diagnoses of alopecia areata, totalis or universalis occurred in mostly female patients. Per-sample TCR yield variability stemmed mainly from small pooled library volume differences.

Time point specified: patch test 2, 6 weeks after DPC sensitization. This sample's treatment: therapeutic diphenylcyclopropenone sensitization with weekly scalp DPC. TCRdb re-derived calls from the RACE reads in MiXCR, one entry per CDR3 protein. The table has about 73,000 distinct CDR3 sequences, approximately 9% seen once. This sequence originates from a woman in her forties or fifties with alopecia areata. Some clones in this sample may be carry-over from other donors' samples. The sequenced sample was whole blood, obtained in connection with sensitization to the hapten diphenylcyclopropenone (DPC).

The CDR3 sequence: CSVPGQGEQYF. CDR3 bases: TGCAGCGTTCCTGGACAGGGCGAGCAGTACTTC. The chain links TRBV29-1 to TRBJ2-7; 8 nucleotides align to TRBD1. Trimming cost V 5 bases and J 6 bases; bases outside gene matches: 3. The CDR3 covers 11 residues. Germline CDR1 is SQVTM and CDR2 is ANQGSEA.